The present entry profiles one TCR beta chain with its context. These data are taken from a study of cytomegalovirus exposure and HLA in healthy donors. The primer mix had 60 Vbeta and 13 Jbeta primers. Repertoires were generated with immunoSEQ multiplex PCR, while TCRdb's copy carries only in-frame clones and drops some. There are 90,000 to 100,000 clones in the sample; approximately 77% occur only once, and 4.5% to 6% lies in the top ten. This CDR3 region has 16 residues. V lost 2 bases, J lost 9 bases, and 8 bases stayed unmatched. Germline lookup yields CDR1 MNHEY and CDR2 SVGAGI. This TCR was sampled from a woman aged 40 to 50 in good health and CMV-seronegative. The sample comprised PBMCs. The chain combines TRBV6-5 with TRBJ2-1; 12 positions agree with TRBD2. The CDR3: CASSYQPLAGGREQFF. CDR3 sequence (DNA): TGTGCCAGCAGTTACCAACCCCTAGCGGGGGGGCGTGAGCAGTTCTTC.